The T cell receptor (beta chain) described here comes from a study of cytomegalovirus exposure and HLA in healthy donors. Profiling relied on immunoSEQ multiplex PCR, and the TCRdb table lists in-frame clones only, not all of them. The sample carries 300,000 to 400,000 clones, roughly 87% recorded once. The CDR3 length is 14 residues. CDR1 and CDR2 (germline): MNHEY, SMNVEV (reference sequence). With 3 bases removed from V and 2 bases from J, the gap between germline ends came to 8 bases. This chain joins TRBV27 and TRBJ2-1, with D hard to call. The TCR originated in a young man in good health and CMV-seronegative. Sequences were obtained from PBMCs. DNA for the CDR3: TGTGCCAGCAGTTTTAGAGGAACCTACAATGAGCAGTTCTTC. This gives the protein CASSFRGTYNEQFF.